One sample yielded the 7 T cell receptor beta chains listed below, sequenced in a study of graft-versus-host responses after intestinal transplantation. Sequenced by immunoSEQ multiplex PCR; TCRdb stores in-frame clones only, minus some. The sample lists around 20,000 clones, roughly four fifths occurring once. Graft samples were processed, releasing intraepithelial and lamina propria lymphocytes. The source material was ileum tissue, sampled 12 days after intestinal transplant. The receptors originated from a human patient who received an intestinal transplant, so some T cells may come from the graft donor.

The chain joins TRBV6-1 to TRBJ2-7; 9 nucleotides agree with TRBD1. Germline CDR1 is MNHNS and CDR2 is SASEGT. The CDR3 has 12 amino acids. J lost 5 bases, V lost 9 bases, and 5 bases had no gene match. The CDR3 region is CASDRGTDEQYF. The CDR3 bases are TGTGCCAGTGACAGGGGGACCGACGAGCAGTACTTC.

The gene calls are TRBV18 and TRBJ1-5, with TRBD1 matching 7 bases. The V gene end was trimmed by 3 bases and the J gene end by 4 bases; junction bases not matched to a gene: 9. CDR1 and CDR2 (germline): KGHSH, LQKENI. This CDR3 comprises 16 residues. CDR3 sequence (DNA): TGTGCCAGCTCACCGTTACAGGACAGGACGAATCAGCCCCAGCATTTT. Its protein is CASSPLQDRTNQPQHF. Variable domain in full (rest from reference TRBV18 and TRBJ1-5): NAGVMQNPRHLVRRRGQEARLRCSPMKGHSHVYWYRQLPEEGLKFMVYLQKENIIDESGMPKERFSAEFPKEGPSILRIQQVVRGDSAAYFCASSPLQDRTNQPQHFGDGTRLSIL.

The chain has TRBV27 and TRBJ2-7; D might be TRBD1 (6 bases). V was trimmed by 5 bases and J by 2 bases, leaving 16 bases between them. CDR1 and CDR2 (germline): MNHEY, SMNVEV (reference sequence). The CDR3 loop spans 15 amino acids. CDR3 coding DNA: TGTGCCAGCAGTCCCCACAGGACAGTCCCCTACGAGCAGTACTTC. Its protein is CASSPHRTVPYEQYF.

This clone was detected a few times. The genes are TRBV13 and TRBJ2-3, with 12 bases aligning to TRBD1. Trimming removed 4 bases from V and 2 bases from J; junction bases left unmatched: 4. The CDR3 consists of 16 residues. CDR1 and CDR2 (germline): PRHDT, FYEKMQ (reference sequence). The CDR3 DNA reads TGTGCCAGCAGCTGGGGGGACAGGGGGCTCACAGATACGCAGTATTTT. Amino acid sequence: CASSWGDRGLTDTQYF.

The chain couples TRBV5-8 to TRBJ2-5; the D gene is possibly TRBD1 (6 bases). Germline CDR1 and CDR2: SGHTS and YDEGEE. The V end lost 0 bases, the J end lost 1 base, and 16 bases lay between the germline ends. This CDR3 spans 17 amino acids. The CDR3, as DNA: TGTGCCAGCAGCTTGGGCCTGCTAACAGGGCCCCAAGAGACCCAGTACTTC. It encodes CASSLGLLTGPQETQYF.

The chain has TRBV5-1 and TRBJ2-7; a weak D match, TRBD1 (6 bases). The V end lost 3 bases, the J end lost 2 bases, and 15 bases lay between the germline ends. This CDR3 is 15 amino acids long. The V gene's germline CDR1 is SGHRS and CDR2 YFSETQ. CDR3 nucleotide sequence: TGCGCCAGCAGCTCCATCTTAACAGGGACCTACGAGCAGTACTTC. Protein sequence: CASSSILTGTYEQYF.

The chain is built from TRBV27 and TRBJ2-2; a possible D gene is TRBD1 (6 bases). The length of the CDR3 is 15 residues. Trimming cost V 5 bases and J 1 base, with 11 bases left between them. Germline V gene data show CDR1 as MNHEY and CDR2 as SMNVEV (reference sequence). CDR3 residues: CASSVGTLNTGELFF. CDR3 sequence (DNA): TGTGCCAGCAGTGTAGGGACACTGAACACCGGGGAGCTGTTTTTT.